This is a list of T cell receptor beta chains from one sample in a study of blood T cell repertoires in COVID-19. TCRdb keeps only in-frame clones here, not all; method: immunoSEQ multiplex PCR. The table shows about 190,000 clones, with less than 90% occurring only once. Source material: PBMCs or T cells enriched from blood (not recorded which). The source of these receptors is a woman in her 30s who had been exposed to COVID-19. Both conserved end residues are part of each CDR3. The D gene is left open where the match is weak. For some rows the clone size is stated as once, few or many, or as a class when expanded; others skip it.

v_call	j_call	clone_size	d_call	cdr3_aa	cdr3_nt
TRBV5-4	TRBJ1-2	-	-	CASSLVGTLNYGYTF	TGTGCCAGCAGCTTGGTTGGGACTCTCAACTATGGCTACACCTTC
TRBV7-7	TRBJ2-2	-	TRBD1	CASRLKTGDTGELFF	TGTGCCAGCAGATTAAAGACAGGGGACACCGGGGAGCTGTTTTTT
TRBV7-2	TRBJ2-7	-	-	CASSLGGDFRLLEQYF	TGTGCCAGCAGCTTAGGGGGGGATTTTCGACTGCTCGAGCAGTACTTC
TRBV10-3	TRBJ2-1	-	-	CAISEGRAGAANEQFF	TGTGCCATCAGTGAGGGGCGCGCGGGGGCCGCCAATGAGCAGTTCTTC
TRBV19	TRBJ1-6	-	-	CASSPARRSSYNSPLHF	TGTGCCAGTAGCCCGGCCAGAAGGAGCTCCTATAATTCACCCCTCCACTTT
TRBV6-2/TRBV6-3	TRBJ1-1	-	-	CASSYRRTDMNTEAFF	TGTGCCAGCAGTTACAGACGGACGGACATGAACACTGAAGCTTTCTTT
TRBV7-9	TRBJ1-5	once	-	CASSLRQEKPQHF	TGTGCCAGCAGTTTGCGACAGGAGAAGCCCCAGCATTTT
TRBV9	TRBJ1-1	-	-	CASSPRQAGGEAFF	TGTGCCAGCAGCCCCCGACAGGCGGGGGGTGAAGCTTTCTTT
TRBV20-1	TRBJ1-1	-	-	CSASGLMGEEAFF	TGCAGTGCTAGTGGGTTAATGGGCGAAGAAGCTTTCTTT
TRBV12-3/TRBV12-4	TRBJ1-1	-	-	CATQGMNTEAFF	TGTGCCACCCAGGGGATGAACACTGAAGCTTTCTTT
TRBV5-8	TRBJ1-1	few	TRBD1	CASSSGTGGLTEAFF	TGTGCCAGCAGCTCCGGGACAGGGGGCCTCACTGAAGCTTTCTTT
TRBV5-1	TRBJ2-1	-	TRBD2	CASIVGASGSNEQFF	TGCGCCAGCATCGTCGGGGCTAGCGGGTCTAATGAGCAGTTCTTC
TRBV13	TRBJ1-2	-	-	CASSFGRGGGYTF	TGTGCCAGCAGCTTCGGCAGGGGTGGAGGCTACACCTTC
TRBV19	TRBJ1-5	-	TRBD1	CASHFRTGSNQPQHF	TGTGCCAGCCATTTCCGGACAGGGAGCAATCAGCCCCAGCATTTT
TRBV5-1	TRBJ2-5	-	-	CASSRGLDQETQYF	TGCGCCAGCAGCAGAGGACTCGACCAAGAGACCCAGTACTTC
TRBV6-5	TRBJ1-1	-	-	CASSYSGSVNTEAFF	TGTGCCAGCAGTTACTCCGGCAGCGTGAACACTGAAGCTTTCTTT
TRBV5-1	TRBJ2-2	-	TRBD2	CASSLGGGDTGELFF	TGCGCCAGCAGCTTAGGCGGGGGAGACACCGGGGAGCTGTTTTTT
TRBV7-9	TRBJ1-1	-	TRBD1	CASSPPGQAVPEAFF	TGTGCCAGCAGCCCTCCCGGACAGGCAGTTCCGGAAGCTTTCTTT
TRBV5-4	TRBJ1-2	-	TRBD1	CASSTDRAYGYTF	TGTGCCAGCAGCACAGACAGGGCCTATGGCTACACCTTC
TRBV2	TRBJ1-2	once	-	CASSEAEAAYGYTF	TGTGCCAGCAGTGAAGCCGAGGCAGCGTATGGCTACACCTTC
TRBV6-1	TRBJ2-5	-	-	CASSEAWARDQYF	TGTGCCAGCAGTGAAGCGTGGGCACGGGACCAGTACTTC
TRBV29-1	TRBJ1-4	-	-	CSVYDQGGVTKTNEKLFF	TGCAGCGTATATGACCAGGGTGGGGTTACAAAAACTAATGAAAAACTGTTTTTT
TRBV3-1/TRBV3-2	TRBJ2-4	-	-	CASSPLLGQLAKNIQYF	TGTGCCAGCAGCCCCCTTCTGGGGCAGTTAGCCAAAAACATTCAGTACTTC
TRBV6-6	TRBJ1-4	-	-	CASGGYIEKLFF	TGTGCCAGCGGCGGGTATATCGAAAAACTGTTTTTT
TRBV30	TRBJ2-1	-	TRBD1	CAWSAQGVGEQFF	TGTGCCTGGAGTGCACAGGGGGTCGGAGAGCAGTTCTTC
TRBV10-1	TRBJ2-7	few	-	CASSEAGYEQYF	TGCGCCAGCAGTGAGGCCGGTTACGAGCAGTACTTC
TRBV10-3	TRBJ2-3	once	TRBD2	CAIRTAGETDTQYF	TGTGCCATCAGAACAGCGGGGGAGACAGATACGCAGTATTTT
TRBV5-6	TRBJ1-2	-	TRBD1	CASSMDKDRGDYGYTF	TGTGCCAGCAGCATGGACAAGGACAGGGGGGATTATGGCTACACCTTC
TRBV30	TRBJ1-6	-	-	CAWSVGSNSPLHF	TGTGCCTGGAGTGTAGGGAGTAATTCACCCCTCCACTTT
TRBV29-1	TRBJ2-7	-	-	CSVLGVYGKPSYEQYF	TGCAGCGTGCTTGGGGTATACGGGAAGCCTTCCTACGAGCAGTACTTC
TRBV6-6	TRBJ2-7	-	TRBD1	CASTRGKDRRFYEQYF	TGTGCCAGCACCAGGGGAAAGGACAGGAGGTTTTACGAGCAGTACTTC
TRBV5-1	TRBJ1-1	-	-	CASSEGQGAIF	TGCGCCAGCAGCGAGGGACAAGGAGCAATCTTT
TRBV9	TRBJ2-1	-	-	CASSPLSSYNEQFF	TGTGCCAGCAGCCCCCTGAGCTCCTACAATGAGCAGTTCTTC
TRBV2	TRBJ1-2	-	TRBD1	CASTPQRQGSYGYTF	TGTGCCAGCACCCCACAACGACAGGGGAGCTATGGCTACACCTTC
TRBV10-2	TRBJ1-6	-	-	CASRDSLVNSPLHF	TGCGCCAGCAGGGACAGTTTAGTAAATTCACCCCTCCACTTT